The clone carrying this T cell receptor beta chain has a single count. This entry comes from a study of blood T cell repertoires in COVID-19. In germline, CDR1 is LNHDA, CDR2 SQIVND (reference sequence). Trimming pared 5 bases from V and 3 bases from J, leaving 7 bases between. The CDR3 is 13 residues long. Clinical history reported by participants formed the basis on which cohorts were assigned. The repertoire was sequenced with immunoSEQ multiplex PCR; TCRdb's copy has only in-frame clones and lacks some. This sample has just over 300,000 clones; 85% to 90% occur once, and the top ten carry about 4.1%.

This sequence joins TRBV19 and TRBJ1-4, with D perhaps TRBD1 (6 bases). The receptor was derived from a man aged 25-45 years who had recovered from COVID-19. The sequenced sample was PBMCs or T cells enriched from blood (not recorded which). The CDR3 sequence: CASSWGPNEKLFF. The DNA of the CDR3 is TGTGCCAGTAGTTGGGGGCCTAATGAAAAACTGTTTTTT.